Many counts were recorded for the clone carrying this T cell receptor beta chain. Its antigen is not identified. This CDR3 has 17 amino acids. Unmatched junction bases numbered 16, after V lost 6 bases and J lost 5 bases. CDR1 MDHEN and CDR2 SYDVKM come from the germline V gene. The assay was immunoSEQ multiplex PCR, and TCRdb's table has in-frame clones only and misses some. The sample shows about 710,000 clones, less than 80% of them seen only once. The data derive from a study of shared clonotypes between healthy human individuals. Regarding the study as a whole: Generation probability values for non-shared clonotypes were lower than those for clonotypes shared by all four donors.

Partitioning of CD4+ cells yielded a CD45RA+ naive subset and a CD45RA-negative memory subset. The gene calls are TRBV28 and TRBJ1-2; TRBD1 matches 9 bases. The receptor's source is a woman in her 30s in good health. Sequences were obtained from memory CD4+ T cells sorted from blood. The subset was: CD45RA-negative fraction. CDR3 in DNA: TGTGCCAGCAGCCCGTGGGTCTACAGGGGGCCGATATATGGCTACACCTTC. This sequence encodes CASSPWVYRGPIYGYTF.